Shown below are 10 T cell receptor beta chains from a single sample sequenced in a study of response to subunit inactivated influenza vaccine. TCRdb recomputed calls from the RT-PCR reads with MiXCR, one row per CDR3 protein. The sample consists of about 800,000 distinct CDR3 sequences, roughly 20% of them appearing once. The sequencing here drew on PBMCs from blood, taken 5 days after vaccination. These TCRs come from a man between 45 and 60 years old who received an inactivated influenza vaccine.

This clonotype was seen more than once but under ten times. The rearrangement links TRBV29-1 to TRBJ2-7; TRBD2 agrees at 13 bases. Germline lookup yields CDR1 SQVTM and CDR2 ANQGSEA. CDR3 length equals 16 residues. With 0 bases clipped from V and 4 bases from J, the junction kept 6 bases outside the gene matches. The CDR3 DNA reads TGCAGCGTTGAAGAGGGGACTAGCGGGATGAGGTACGAGCAGTACTTC. It encodes CSVEEGTSGMRYEQYF.

The chain couples TRBV20-1 to TRBJ1-5, with D possibly matching TRBD1 (5 bases). Germline lookup yields CDR1 DFQATT and CDR2 SNEGSKA (reference sequence). The CDR3 consists of 15 residues. Trimming pared 6 bases from V and 0 bases from J, leaving 15 bases between. CDR3 nucleotide sequence: TGCAGTGCCCGGGACGGAACTTTTAGCAATCAGCCCCAGCATTTT. Protein sequence: CSARDGTFSNQPQHF.

The V gene is TRBV7-2, the J gene TRBJ2-1, with D possibly matching TRBD2 (5 bases). The CDR3 extends over 14 amino acids. Germline-derived CDR1 and CDR2 are SGHTA and FQGNSA. Between the trimmed V and J ends, which lost 8 bases and 0 bases, there was a span of 11 bases. DNA of the CDR3: TGTGCCAGCGGAGGCCCTATCTCCTACAATGAGCAGTTCTTC. Translated, it gives CASGGPISYNEQFF.

A few counts support this clonotype. The chain recombines TRBV29-1 with TRBJ1-1, with D unclear. V dropped 5 bases and J dropped 1 base, with 8 bases sitting between them. Germline V gene data show CDR1 as SQVTM and CDR2 as ANQGSEA. The CDR3 length is 12 residues. The CDR3 DNA follows: TGCAGCGTTTCTGTCTCGAACACTGAAGCTTTCTTT. This encodes CSVSVSNTEAFF.

This rearrangement joins TRBV24-1 to TRBJ2-7; D might be TRBD1 (6 bases). The CDR3 contains 14 residues. V dropped 3 bases and J dropped 6 bases, with 14 bases sitting between them. CDR1 KGHDR and CDR2 SFDVKD come from the germline V gene. CDR3 residues: CATSDAGTPSEQYF. The CDR3 coding sequence is TGTGCCACCAGTGATGCCGGGACACCTAGCGAGCAGTACTTC.

Only a few counts were recorded for this clonotype. The V call is TRBV6-1, the J call TRBJ2-2; 7 bases fit TRBD1. This CDR3 comprises 15 residues. V gave up 7 bases and J gave up 3 bases; unmatched junction bases: 8. The germline gives CDR1 MNHNS, CDR2 SASEGT. CDR3: CASTSRDRDTGELFF. The CDR3 coding sequence is TGTGCCAGCACCTCACGGGACAGAGACACCGGGGAGCTGTTTTTT.

The J gene is TRBJ2-7, the V gene TRBV5-1; a weak D match, TRBD1 (5 bases). Germline V CDR1 and CDR2: SGHRS, YFSETQ. This CDR3 region has 15 residues. V lost 2 bases and J 3 bases, leaving 15 bases between the germline ends. The CDR3 nucleotides are TGCGCCAGCAGCTTCCCGACAGACAGAAACTACGAGCAGTACTTC. Amino acids: CASSFPTDRNYEQYF.

This chain links TRBV24-1 with TRBJ2-1; D may be TRBD2 (6 bases). Trimming took 0 bases from V and 15 from J, leaving 11 bases between them. The CDR3 contains 12 residues. Germline values: CDR1 KGHDR, CDR2 SFDVKD. CDR3 loop: CATSDLSGAPFF. The DNA of the CDR3 is TGTGCCACCAGTGATTTGTCGGGAGCTCCGTTCTTC.

This clonotype has a handful of counts. V is TRBV6-2 or TRBV6-3 and J is TRBJ2-1, with 7 bases fitting TRBD2. V trimming: 0 bases; J trimming: 15 bases; junction bases outside the gene matches: 8. CDR1 and CDR2 (germline): MNHEY, SVGEGT. The CDR3 runs 13 residues. CDR3 in amino acids: CASSYSSGISLFF. DNA of the CDR3: TGTGCCAGCAGTTACTCGAGCGGGATCTCGCTGTTCTTC.

The genes are TRBV6-2 or TRBV6-3 and TRBJ2-1, with D perhaps TRBD1 (5 bases). There are 12 residues in the CDR3. The V gene's germline CDR1 is MNHEY and CDR2 SVGEGT. V lost 5 bases and J 10 bases, leaving 12 bases between the germline ends. Here the CDR3 reads CASSVQDGEQFF. The DNA of the CDR3 is TGTGCCAGCAGTGTACAGGATGGGGAGCAGTTCTTC.